These T cell receptor beta chains were read from a single sample in a study of blood T cell repertoires in COVID-19. Profiling relied on immunoSEQ multiplex PCR, and the TCRdb table lists in-frame clones only, not all of them. The table shows some 140,000 clones, with approximately 88% occurring only once. Sequenced input: PBMCs or T cells enriched from blood (not recorded which). The receptors here all came from a man aged 35-49 years with acute COVID-19. Both conserved end residues are part of each CDR3. The order of the fields is J gene, V gene, CDR3 length, D gene, CDR3 protein, CDR3 DNA. The D gene is left open where the match is weak.

J gene: TRBJ2-1; V gene: TRBV3-1/TRBV3-2; CDR3 length: 14; D gene: TRBD2; CDR3 protein: CASSQDPSGGEQFF; CDR3 DNA: TGTGCCAGCAGCCAAGACCCATCGGGGGGTGAGCAGTTCTTC
J gene: TRBJ2-7; V gene: TRBV28; CDR3 length: 14; D gene: -; CDR3 protein: CASSPGREVNEQYF; CDR3 DNA: TGTGCCAGCAGCCCGGGTCGCGAGGTCAACGAGCAGTACTTC
J gene: TRBJ1-1; V gene: TRBV27; CDR3 length: 15; D gene: -; CDR3 protein: CASRAAGTHSYEAFF; CDR3 DNA: TGTGCCAGCAGAGCCGCCGGGACACATTCCTATGAAGCTTTCTTT
J gene: TRBJ1-2; V gene: TRBV6-5; CDR3 length: 13; D gene: -; CDR3 protein: CASSTNRDLGYTF; CDR3 DNA: TGTGCCAGCAGTACCAACAGGGACCTCGGCTACACCTTC
J gene: TRBJ1-5; V gene: TRBV10-1; CDR3 length: 21; D gene: -; CDR3 protein: CASWDIQDPTCSFPHNQPQHF; CDR3 DNA: TGCGCCAGCTGGGACATACAAGATCCAACTTGTTCATTCCCACACAATCAGCCCCAGCATTTT
J gene: TRBJ1-1; V gene: TRBV9; CDR3 length: 14; D gene: -; CDR3 protein: CASSVAWSDTEAFF; CDR3 DNA: TGTGCCAGCAGCGTAGCCTGGTCGGACACTGAAGCTTTCTTT
J gene: TRBJ1-6; V gene: TRBV6-5; CDR3 length: 13; D gene: -; CDR3 protein: CASERRGNSPLHF; CDR3 DNA: TGTGCCAGCGAGCGACGGGGTAATTCACCCCTCCACTTT
J gene: TRBJ1-3; V gene: TRBV13; CDR3 length: 13; D gene: -; CDR3 protein: CASSFPFGNTIYF; CDR3 DNA: TGTGCCAGCAGCTTCCCCTTTGGAAACACCATATATTTT
J gene: TRBJ2-1; V gene: TRBV24-1; CDR3 length: 17; D gene: TRBD2; CDR3 protein: CATSGPTSGSSYNEQFF; CDR3 DNA: TGTGCCACCAGTGGCCCAACTAGCGGGAGCTCCTACAATGAGCAGTTCTTC
J gene: TRBJ2-3; V gene: TRBV9; CDR3 length: 15; D gene: -; CDR3 protein: CASSVVQGGSDTQYF; CDR3 DNA: TGTGCCAGCAGCGTAGTCCAGGGGGGTTCAGATACGCAGTATTTT
J gene: TRBJ2-7; V gene: TRBV27; CDR3 length: 14; D gene: TRBD1; CDR3 protein: CASSPWTGSYEQYF; CDR3 DNA: TGTGCCAGCAGTCCTTGGACAGGCTCCTACGAGCAGTACTTC